This T cell receptor (beta chain) was observed in a study of shared clonotypes between healthy human individuals. Study outcomes and limitations: Estimated richness values were generally larger in naive subsets than in memory subsets.

A remark on this clone: Antigen specificity is unknown.

CDR3 length equals 12 residues. Germline-derived CDR1 and CDR2 are GTSNPN and SVGIG (reference sequence). V lost 2 bases and J 1 base, leaving 4 bases between the germline ends. It was at deep level that the assay was run. Sequencing used immunoSEQ multiplex PCR; TCRdb keeps in-frame clones, though not all of them. The sample holds 1.4 million to 1.5 million clones; around 97% are singletons and the top ten take more than 0.9%. This chain links TRBV30 with TRBJ2-3; D gene unclear. The sequence derives from a man aged 25 to 45 in good health. Sequenced input: naive CD4+ T cells sorted from blood. Stated subset: CD45RA+ positively selected. CDR3 amino acids: CAWSQGTDTQYF. CDR3 sequence (DNA): TGTGCCTGGAGTCAGGGCACAGATACGCAGTATTTT.